This entry concerns a single T cell receptor (beta chain). This clone's antigen is unknown. Base quality data are lacking; no much larger clone is found one base away. TCRbeta CDR3 regions were amplified from genomic DNA using the immunoSEQ Assay, a bias-controlled multiplex PCR. Processing in the source paper ran as follows. Within the assay, amplification of reference gene primers was used to estimate how many nucleated cells each sample contained. To quantify the absolute abundance of each unique TCRbeta CDR3 rearrangement, sequence reads were collapsed and filtered. For each sample, productive Simpson clonality was calculated by taking the square root of Simpson's diversity index across productive rearrangements. TCRdb took over this immuneACCESS table, retaining in-frame rearrangements with V and J assigned. Such tables are incomplete; in checked studies, under half of the missing clones stem from an unresolved V gene, and the remainder is unexplained. V, J and clone size derive from that table, while D and trimming were established from the DNA sequence. This sample has around 59,000 clones in its table, and 70% to 80% of those were observed once. Around 13% of the sample is held by the ten biggest clonotypes.

This record belongs to a study of blood T cell repertoires in COVID-19 (dated by TCRdb to about 2020). With regard to the full study: The collaborator samples originated in the United States, Italy and Spain and spanned the acute and convalescent phases of COVID-19. The prospective study material was composed of cDNA or gDNA derived from T cells, B-cell-depleted T cells, or PBMCs. Deeply sampled blood TCRbeta repertoires from subjects exposed to, actively infected with, or recovered from COVID-19 were included in the dataset. A freely available public database, intended as a resource for researchers studying the immune response to SARS-CoV-2, is where the repertoires were released. The samples were drawn from the first 160 participants of the ongoing ImmuneRACE study and from 1,254 subjects provided by 6 global collaborators. A de-identified subject ID, COVID-19 status, age in years and sex were almost always included in the sample metadata. Where HLA class I and class II types were available, the types were taken from metadata supplied by the sample provider, not from assay-based typing.

Its CDR3 holds 17 amino acids, cysteine through phenylalanine. This entry keeps only the CDR3 DNA: 51 bases, framed from base 1. Sequences SGHKS (CDR1) and YYEKEE (CDR2) are obtained from the germline V gene (reference sequence). The germline V end is reduced by 6 bases and the J end by 4 bases; junction bases left unmatched: 12. Collaborating institutions collected whole blood in K2EDTA tubes following their own protocols. For TCRbeta analysis, collaborators shipped samples in one of three forms: frozen whole blood, isolated PBMCs, or DNA extracted from either of those sample types. Overall results and qualifications from the work: Clinical and demographic metadata were provided uncurated, with the amount varying by source and participant.

The source is a man older than 75 with acute or convalescent COVID-19. The material sequenced was peripheral blood. Here the chain combines TRBV5-5 and TRBJ1-3; a stretch of 11 junction bases matches TRBD1. The CDR3 reads CASTADRGRTEGNTIYF. The DNA is as follows: TGTGCCAGCACCGCGGACAGGGGGCGAACCGAGGGAAACACCATATATTTT. Reference TRBV5-5 and TRBJ1-3 proteins supply the regions before and after the CDR3; the full variable domain is: DAGVTQSPTHLIKTRGQQVTLRCSPISGHKSVSWYQQVLGQGPQFIFQYYEKEERGRGNFPDRFSARQFPNYSSELNVNALLLGDSALYLCASTADRGRTEGNTIYFGEGSWLTVV.